This T cell receptor beta chain was sequenced in a study of spatial heterogeneity in lung cancer. Time point reported: blood at routine non-recurrence follow-up after resection. Whole RNA, isolated from tumor, nontumor lung or frozen PBMC, was sequenced without prior sorting. Germline CDR1 is SGHDT and CDR2 is YYEEEE. This CDR3 spans 17 amino acids. TCRdb re-called the 5' RACE reads with MiXCR, one entry per CDR3 protein. Counted here are about 94,000 distinct CDR3 sequences, roughly 21% occurring once; the ten biggest clones make up about a fifth. Concerning this clonotype: The germline gene is not matched at one end of the junction; a read error may be the cause.

The chain is built from TRBV5-6 and TRBJ2-3; D might be TRBD2 (6 bases). Material: PBMCs, obtained at follow-up. The sequence was obtained from a male donor with early-stage non-small cell lung cancer. The CDR3 region is CTSSSLGLGGSTDTQYF. The CDR3 DNA reads as TGTACCAGCAGCTCACTCGGACTGGGGGGTAGCACAGATACGCAGTATTTT. The variable domain in full, completed from reference TRBV5-6 and TRBJ2-3, reads DAGVTQSPTHLIKTRGQQVTLRCSPKSGHDTVSWYQQALGQGPQFIFQYYEEEERQRGNFPDRFSGHQFPNYSSELNVNALLLGDSALYLCTSSSLGLGGSTDTQYFGPGTRLTVL.